Sequencing of this T cell receptor (beta chain) was carried out in a study of T cells in Graves' hyperthyroidism and ophthalmopathy. Graves' hyperthyroidism was deemed stable absent ophthalmopathy progression within 18 months. Exclusion followed for patients with uncontrolled infection, other autoimmune disease, pregnancy or lactation. RNA transcripts were the template for amplifying TCR beta CDR3 regions. The HTBI primer set served for first-round RT-PCR of the TCR CDR3. TCRdb processed the multiplex PCR reads anew with MiXCR; each CDR3 protein has one entry. The sample shows about 590,000 distinct CDR3 sequences, about a sixth of them seen only once. Study-level points and caveats: Most thyroid clonotypes expanded above 0.001 were also detected in blood. Ophthalmopathy onset followed model prediction by a median approximately six months.

This clonotype has at least ten counts. Its antigen remains unknown. The sequencing input was blood. This clonotype was obtained from a woman between 25 and 40 years old with Graves' hyperthyroidism.

The CDR3 DNA sequence: TGTGCCAGCAGTTACCGCCTGGGACTAATGATCTACGAGCAGTACTTC. It codes for CASSYRLGLMIYEQYF. The chain is built from TRBV6-2 or TRBV6-3 and TRBJ2-7; the match to TRBD2 covers 7 bases. With V trimmed by 2 bases and J by 3 bases, 10 bases remained unmatched. CDR1 is MNHEY and CDR2 is SVGEGT in the germline V gene. The CDR3 runs to 16 residues.